Presented here are 16 T cell receptor beta chains from one specimen sequenced in a study of T-cell memory formation after mild COVID-19 listed by TCRdb under 2021. The library was produced with 5' RACE. Sequenced using an Illumina NovaSeq 6000. Starting from the raw public reads, TCRdb applied fastp trimming at Q25, assembled clones with MiXCR and retained in-frame beta chains. CDR3 protein duplicates are merged, each entry listing the most common genes and DNA. This sample is represented by 500,000 to 550,000 distinct CDR3 sequences; roughly 20% of them were singletons. Around 12% of the sample lies in the top ten. Sequences were obtained from PBMCs or a T cell subset sorted from them (not recorded which). All receptors come from an adult woman who had mild COVID-19 (a few samples of this study predate the infection). The sample titles of this study are shuffled in the database, so cell type and time point are left out; the donor was told from shared clones.

The chain employs TRBV27 and TRBJ1-1, with TRBD1 as a possible D gene (5 bases). Germline lookup yields CDR1 MNHEY and CDR2 SMNVEV (reference sequence). This CDR3 has 17 residues. Trimming stripped 0 bases from V and 1 base from J, with 15 bases between. CDR3 loop: CASSLSGGRGPNTEAFF. DNA for the CDR3: TGTGCCAGCAGTTTATCCGGAGGAAGGGGACCGAACACTGAAGCTTTCTTT.

This clonotype came up a few times. The genes are TRBV6-6 and TRBJ1-2; 7 bases align to TRBD1. J lost 8 bases, V lost 5 bases, and 20 bases had no gene match. Germline V CDR1 and CDR2: MNHNY, SVGAGI (reference sequence). There are 17 residues in the CDR3. The chain's CDR3 is CASSHLRQGSPLGGYTF. The CDR3 DNA is TGTGCCAGCAGTCACCTTCGACAGGGATCACCCCTTGGGGGCTACACCTTC.

The rearrangement uses TRBV28 and TRBJ2-3; TRBD2 matches at 10 bases. V shed 9 bases, J shed 1 base, and the junction held 10 bases outside the gene matches. The CDR3 has 16 amino acids. The V gene's germline CDR1 is MDHEN and CDR2 SYDVKM. CDR3 protein: CASWGAGGSGTDTQYF. In nucleotides, the CDR3 is TGTGCCAGTTGGGGAGCGGGAGGGTCTGGCACAGATACGCAGTATTTT.

The chain is built from TRBV5-1 and TRBJ2-3, with D perhaps matching TRBD1 or TRBD2 (5 bases each). This CDR3 has 17 residues. Germline CDR1 reads SGHRS; CDR2 reads YFSETQ. The V end lost 0 bases, the J end lost 0 bases, and 14 bases lay between the germline ends. The CDR3 is CASSLGTGTKSTDTQYF. The DNA for the CDR3 is TGCGCCAGCAGCTTGGGTACCGGGACCAAGAGCACAGATACGCAGTATTTT.

The chain carries TRBV6-2 or TRBV6-3 and TRBJ2-3; D may be TRBD2 (6 bases). The CDR3 covers 13 residues. Trimming took 6 bases from V and 6 from J, leaving 13 bases between them. Germline CDR1 MNHEY, CDR2 SVGEGT. The CDR3 sequence is CASRLRGGDTQYF. The DNA for the CDR3 is TGTGCCAGCAGACTCCGCGGAGGGGATACGCAGTATTTT.

This clonotype was seen more than once but under ten times. The chain links TRBV11-2 to TRBJ2-7; D might be TRBD2 (7 bases). This CDR3 has 14 amino acids. The V gene lost 6 bases and the J gene lost 2 bases, with 14 bases spanning the gap. Germline values: CDR1 SGHAT, CDR2 FQNNGV. CDR3 nucleotides: TGTGCCAGCAGTTGGGGGGGGGGCCCCTACGAGCAGTACTTC. This translates into CASSWGGGPYEQYF. The entire variable domain, with the rest obtained from reference TRBV11-2 and TRBJ2-7, is as follows: EAGVAQSPRYKIIEKRQSVAFWCNPISGHATLYWYQQILGQGPKLLIQFQNNGVVDDSQLPKDRFSAERLKGVDSTLKIQPAKLEDSAVYLCASSWGGGPYEQYFGPGTRLTVT.

This clonotype was seen only a few times. The chain carries TRBV18 and TRBJ2-3; TRBD1 might be the D (6 bases). The CDR3 spans 15 residues. V lost 0 bases and J 6 bases, leaving 13 bases between the germline ends. Germline V gene lookup returns CDR1 KGHSH and CDR2 LQKENI. CDR3 nucleotide sequence: TGTGCCAGCTCACCACCGATGGGCCAGGGGGATACGCAGTATTTT. Its protein product is CASSPPMGQGDTQYF.

This chain joins TRBV12-3 or TRBV12-4 and TRBJ2-7; D not certain. This CDR3 region has 12 residues. Trimming left V 5 bases short and J 9 bases short, with 14 bases between. The CDR3 sequence: CASSLAWVGQYF. In nucleotides, the CDR3 is TGTGCCAGCAGTCTCGCGTGGGTCGGGCAGTACTTC.

This clonotype was detected a few times. This chain joins TRBV29-1 and TRBJ1-2; D not certain. CDR3 size: 11 residues. CDR1 SQVTM and CDR2 ANQGSEA come from the germline V gene. The V end was cut by 4 bases, the J end by 8 bases, with 11 bases between. The CDR3 here is CSVVWGGGYTF. DNA for the CDR3: TGCAGCGTTGTTTGGGGTGGAGGCTACACCTTC.

There are a few counts of this clonotype. The chain employs TRBV7-6 and TRBJ2-3; D is possibly TRBD1 (6 bases). Per germline, CDR1 SGHVS and CDR2 FNYEAQ. This CDR3 spans 15 amino acids. V was shortened by 5 bases and J by 4 bases, with 16 bases between the two germline ends. The CDR3 spells CASSPELGAPDTQYF. CDR3 sequence (DNA): TGTGCCAGCAGCCCCGAGCTGGGGGCTCCAGATACGCAGTATTTT.

The table lists this clonotype with many counts. The chain has TRBV12-3 or TRBV12-4 and TRBJ2-7, with D perhaps TRBD1 (6 bases). Trimming shortened V by 3 bases and J by 7 bases, and 13 bases separated the two germline ends. This CDR3 contains 13 residues. CDR3 DNA: TGTGCCAGCAGTTTTCGGTGGCAGGGGGAGCAGTACTTC. This codes for CASSFRWQGEQYF.

V gene TRBV10-3 combines with J gene TRBJ1-1; TRBD1 is a possible D gene (5 bases). V lost 0 bases and J lost 4, with 18 bases in between. The CDR3 sequence is 17 residues long. CDR1 is ENHRY, CDR2 SYGVKD, per germline. CDR3 DNA: TGTGCCATCAGTGAGTCATTCCAGGAGGGGTTCGGCACTGAAGCTTTCTTT. Its protein is CAISESFQEGFGTEAFF.

This clonotype was counted between two and nine times. The V call is TRBV29-1, the J call TRBJ2-7, with 9 positions matching TRBD1. From germline, CDR1 is SQVTM and CDR2 ANQGSEA. The CDR3 covers 16 residues. V was pared by 1 base and J by 2 bases, with 9 bases of the junction left unmatched. The CDR3 DNA is TGCAGCGTTGAAGTTTCACAGGACAGGGGTCCCTACGAGCAGTACTTC. Encoded protein: CSVEVSQDRGPYEQYF.

V and J are TRBV5-6 and TRBJ1-6; D may be TRBD1 (6 bases). From germline, CDR1 is SGHDT and CDR2 YYEEEE. Deletions cut 5 bases from V and 9 bases from J, with 9 bases between. The CDR3 totals 12 residues. CDR3 residues: CASSNRASPLHF. CDR3 DNA sequence: TGTGCCAGCAGTAACAGGGCTTCACCCCTCCACTTT.

The J gene is TRBJ2-1, the V gene TRBV3-1; possible D gene TRBD2, 6 bases. The CDR3 has 16 residues. The germline gives CDR1 LGHDT, CDR2 YNNKEL (reference sequence). V was cut by 4 bases and J by 4 bases, with 17 bases left in between. The CDR3 is CASSLTDLALYNEQFF. In DNA form, the CDR3 reads TGTGCCAGCAGCCTTACCGACCTAGCGCTTTACAATGAGCAGTTCTTC.

The CDR3 region has the DNA TGCAGTGCTAGTGGCGGGAGTCTTAATGAGCAGTTCTTC. It yields the protein CSASGGSLNEQFF. This sequence joins TRBV20-1 and TRBJ2-1; 7 nucleotides line up with TRBD2. Germline CDR1 and CDR2: DFQATT and SNEGSKA (reference sequence). J gave up 7 bases and V 3 bases, and 6 bases lay outside the gene matches. CDR3 size: 13 residues.